The 9 T cell receptor beta chains below were found in one sample sequenced in a study of CD4 T cells in relation to SARS-CoV-2 and coronaviruses. Unexposed donor CD4+ T cells date from about 2011-2018, before the COVID-19 pandemic. Profiled with immunoSEQ multiplex PCR; TCRdb holds only in-frame clones, not every one. The sample holds around 65,000 clones, over 80% seen once. The sample was memory CD4+ T cells from PBMCs. These receptors all stem from a human donor in good health.

The chain is built from TRBV11-1 and TRBJ2-7, with a tentative D call TRBD2 (6 bases). Trimming removed 0 bases at V and 5 bases at J, with 17 bases between. Per germline, CDR1 SGHAT and CDR2 FQDESV (reference sequence). This CDR3 is 16 amino acids long. In DNA, the CDR3 is TGTGCCAGCAGCTTAGCCGGGGGAGATGGTTACCACGAGCAGTACTTC. Translated: CASSLAGGDGYHEQYF.

A few counts support this clone. The chain is built from TRBV28 and TRBJ1-6, with D possibly TRBD1 on 6 matching bases. Deletions cut 10 bases from V and 7 bases from J, with 8 bases between. The germline V gene encodes CDR1 MDHEN and CDR2 SYDVKM. The CDR3 is 11 amino acids. CDR3 sequence (DNA): TGTGCCACCACAGGGAATTCACCCCTCCACTTT. This codes for CATTGNSPLHF.

The V gene is TRBV6-1, the J gene TRBJ2-3; TRBD2 matches 12 bases. The length of the CDR3 is 15 residues. Trimming took 3 bases from V and 3 from J; bases not matched to a gene: 1. Germline CDR1 MNHNS, CDR2 SASEGT. CDR3 protein: CASSDGLAGTDTQYF. CDR3 nucleotide sequence: TGTGCCAGCAGTGATGGACTAGCGGGAACAGATACGCAGTATTTT.

This clone was seen only once. This rearrangement joins TRBV7-8 to TRBJ2-7; D is perhaps TRBD1 or TRBD2 (7 bases each). Trimming removed 5 bases at V and 4 bases at J, with 12 bases between. Germline CDR1 reads SGHVS; CDR2 reads FQNEAQ. There are 13 residues in the CDR3. The CDR3 loop is CASSGRGGYEQYF. The CDR3 nucleotides read TGTGCCAGCAGCGGCAGGGGGGGTTACGAGCAGTACTTC.

V gene TRBV6-5 combines with J gene TRBJ2-7; maybe TRBD1 (5 bases). Trimming pared 2 bases from V and 0 bases from J, leaving 8 bases between. The CDR3 is 14 amino acids. Per germline, CDR1 MNHEY and CDR2 SVGAGI. The CDR3 spells CASSYKQASYEQYF. The CDR3 DNA sequence: TGTGCCAGCAGTTACAAACAGGCCTCCTACGAGCAGTACTTC.

The chain carries TRBV30 and TRBJ2-7; TRBD1 aligns across 7 bases. Trimming cost V 1 base and J 1 base; bases outside gene matches: 13. CDR3 size: 17 residues. The germline V gene has CDR1 GTSNPN and CDR2 SVGIG (reference sequence). The CDR3 sequence: CAWSDPDRDQWSYEQYF. CDR3 nucleotide sequence: TGTGCCTGGAGTGATCCCGACAGGGATCAGTGGTCCTACGAGCAGTACTTC.

The chain has TRBV6-1 and TRBJ1-2; a possible D gene is TRBD1 (6 bases). Germline V gene lookup returns CDR1 MNHNS and CDR2 SASEGT. The length of the CDR3 is 17 residues. Deletions cut 0 bases from V and 1 base from J, with 15 bases between. The CDR3 DNA sequence: TGTGCCAGCAGTGAAGCGGCGGTGAGGGGGTATAACTATGGCTACACCTTC. Amino acid sequence: CASSEAAVRGYNYGYTF.

This chain joins TRBV5-1 and TRBJ2-1, with 7 bases identical to TRBD2. Trimming cost V 6 bases and J 5 bases; bases outside gene matches: 20. Per germline, CDR1 SGHRS and CDR2 YFSETQ. The CDR3 sequence is 18 residues long. The DNA of the CDR3 is TGCGCCAGCACCCCCCTGGTTTTGAGCGGGACTCTCGACAATGAGCAGTTCTTC. Encoded protein: CASTPLVLSGTLDNEQFF.

This chain connects TRBV5-1 to TRBJ2-5, with D perhaps matching TRBD2 (6 bases). V lost 4 bases and J lost 1, with 11 bases in between. The germline V gene encodes CDR1 SGHRS and CDR2 YFSETQ. The CDR3 runs 14 residues. CDR3 DNA: TGCGCCAGCAGCCCAGCGGGCCCCCAAGAGACCCAGTACTTC. It specifies CASSPAGPQETQYF.